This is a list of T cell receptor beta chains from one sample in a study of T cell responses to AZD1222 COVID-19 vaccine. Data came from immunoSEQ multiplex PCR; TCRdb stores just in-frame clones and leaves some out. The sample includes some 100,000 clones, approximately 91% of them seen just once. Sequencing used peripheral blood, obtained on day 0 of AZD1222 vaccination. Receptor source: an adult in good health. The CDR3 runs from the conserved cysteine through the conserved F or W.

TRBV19	CASRAGGMSFEQYF
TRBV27	CASSLKGATYEQYF
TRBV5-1	CASSSSGTVPYEQYF
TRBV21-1	CASSNLAGGPHEQFF
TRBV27	CASSYFRGSEKLFF
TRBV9	CASSVAGPSGGTQYF
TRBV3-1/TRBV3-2	CASSQGFRGAGNTIYF
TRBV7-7	CASSQELSNEKLFF
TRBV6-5	CASSTGTGRETQYF
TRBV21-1	CASSNQGVSGEQYF
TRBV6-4	CASSAQGNTGELFF
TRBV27	CASSLSFLPQSDYGYTF
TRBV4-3	CASSQDPGTVSYGYTF
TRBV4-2	CASSQVGNSNEQFF
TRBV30	CAWRIFGEKLFF
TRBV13	CASSSAAGYGYTF
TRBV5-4	CASSLQGYYEQYF
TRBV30	CAWRRLGTGILVSYEQYF
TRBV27	CASSFSTQGSGEQYF
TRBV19	CASSMAGAVYYEQYF
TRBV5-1	CASSLDGAITSNQPQHF
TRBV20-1	CSASKAGLGYEQYF
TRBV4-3	CASSQDRTGLYEQYF
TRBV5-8	CASSWGLAANTQETQYF
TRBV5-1	CASRGTEINTGELFF
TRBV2	CASSLMNTEAFF
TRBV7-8	CASSLLSGNQPQHF
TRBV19	CASMDWARGSYNEQFF
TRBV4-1	CASRGTDTQYF
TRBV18	CASSPGQQNSPLHF
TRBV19	CATGQGGDQPQHF
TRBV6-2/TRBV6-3	CASSYGQGIARTDTQYF
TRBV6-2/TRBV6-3	CASSYLMDRVISYEQYF
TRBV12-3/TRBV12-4	CASSLSGELFF
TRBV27	CASRGGGQPQHF
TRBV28	CASSLGAPGNSPLHF
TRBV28	CASSSGRPEAFF
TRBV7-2	CASSLGLGRMNTEAFF
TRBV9	CASSVGAGRGAEAFF
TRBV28	CASRPGSSYEQYF
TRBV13	CASSTGHSYEQYF
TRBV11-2	CASSLFAISGNTIYF
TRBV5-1	CASSLSFGGSAYEQYF
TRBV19	CASSWTGASGNTIYF
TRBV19	CASSRTGFTGELFF
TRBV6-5	CASSWAGQPNYGYTF
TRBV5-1	CASSLAPQETQYF
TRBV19	CASSRTGELFF
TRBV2	CASSLPGLGATTGELFF